Following are 2 T cell receptor beta chains from one sample sequenced in a study of blood T cell repertoires in COVID-19. The data were produced by immunoSEQ multiplex PCR, yet TCRdb's version contains in-frame clones alone and is incomplete. The table includes approximately 190,000 clones, around four fifths detected once. The sequencing sample was made of peripheral blood. Receptors were obtained from a woman aged 25 to 39 with acute or convalescent COVID-19.

The J gene is TRBJ1-1, the V gene TRBV6-5, with D unclear. V dropped 6 bases and J dropped 5 bases, with 16 bases sitting between them. CDR3 length: 14 amino acids. The germline gives CDR1 MNHEY, CDR2 SVGAGI. The CDR3 region has the DNA TGTGCCAGCAGCCTTTTGCCGGGAGGGACTGAAGCTTTCTTT. Its protein product is CASSLLPGGTEAFF.

The genes are TRBV5-6 and TRBJ1-2; 8 bases are a match to TRBD1. This CDR3 region has 14 residues. V was pared by 2 bases and J by 6 bases, with 6 bases of the junction left unmatched. Per the germline V gene, CDR1 is SGHDT and CDR2 is YYEEEE. Here the CDR3 DNA reads TGTGCCAGCAGCTTCGATTCAGGGGGCCATGGCTACACCTTC. The encoded protein is CASSFDSGGHGYTF.